Following are 28 T cell receptor beta chains from one sample sequenced in a study of shared clonotypes between healthy human individuals. TCRdb's table, derived via immunoSEQ multiplex PCR, lists solely in-frame clones and lacks some. The sample shows just over 2,000,000 clones, about 95% of them seen only once. The material sequenced was naive CD4+ T cells sorted from blood. Noted subset: CD45RA+ positively selected. Receptors originate from a man aged 18-30 years in good health.

The chain couples TRBV10-3 to TRBJ1-4; no clear D gene. This CDR3 is 14 amino acids long. CDR1 is ENHRY and CDR2 is SYGVKD in the germline V gene. The V end lost 6 bases, the J end lost 4 bases, and 12 bases lay between the germline ends. CDR3 bases: TGTGCCATCAGCGCCGAAACCCTTAATGAAAAACTGTTTTTT. Amino acids: CAISAETLNEKLFF.

The chain uses TRBV6-1 and TRBJ2-7; 7 bases map to TRBD1. Germline values: CDR1 MNHNS, CDR2 SASEGT. The length of the CDR3 is 14 residues. J gave up 2 bases and V 4 bases, and 5 bases lay outside the gene matches. CDR3 residues: CASSVTGNTYEQYF. CDR3 nucleotide sequence: TGTGCCAGCAGTGTGACAGGGAATACCTACGAGCAGTACTTC.

The chain uses TRBV4-3 and TRBJ2-1; 7 bases are a match to TRBD1. Germline assignment: CDR1 LGHNA and CDR2 YSLEER. V shed 4 bases, J shed 3 bases, and the junction held 3 bases outside the gene matches. CDR3 length: 14 residues. The CDR3 spells CASSPGQDYNEQFF. CDR3 nucleotides: TGCGCCAGCAGCCCCGGACAGGACTACAATGAGCAGTTCTTC.

This clone is a singleton in its sample. J is TRBJ2-3 and V is TRBV18, with 11 nucleotides matching TRBD2. The CDR3 runs 15 residues. The junction had 7 bases not matched to a gene; V was cut back by 6 bases and J by 5 bases. The germline CDR1 and CDR2 sequences are KGHSH and LQKENI. CDR3 sequence (DNA): TGTGCCAGCTCCCTTAGCGGGAGGGCCGAAGATACGCAGTATTTT. Translated, it gives CASSLSGRAEDTQYF. Together with reference TRBV18 and TRBJ2-3, the CDR3 gives the full variable domain: NAGVMQNPRHLVRRRGQEARLRCSPMKGHSHVYWYRQLPEEGLKFMVYLQKENIIDESGMPKERFSAEFPKEGPSILRIQQVVRGDSAAYFCASSLSGRAEDTQYFGPGTRLTVL.

The chain recombines TRBV5-4 with TRBJ2-7; 10 nucleotides agree with TRBD2. Germline trimming cut 4 bases from V and 0 bases from J; bases unmatched to any gene: 4. This CDR3 is 15 amino acids long. Germline loops: CDR1 SGHNT, CDR2 YYREEE (reference sequence). CDR3 sequence reads: CASSPGTSVSYEQYF. The CDR3 DNA follows: TGTGCCAGCAGCCCCGGGACTAGCGTCTCCTACGAGCAGTACTTC.

The rearrangement uses TRBV27 and TRBJ2-1; TRBD2 matches 7 bases. V lost 3 bases and J lost 4; bases outside the gene matches: 9. The CDR3 loop spans 16 amino acids. Per germline, CDR1 MNHEY and CDR2 SMNVEV (reference sequence). The CDR3 region has the DNA TGTGCCAGCAGTTTGCCGGGACTAACTTTATACAATGAGCAGTTCTTC. This sequence encodes CASSLPGLTLYNEQFF.

This clone is a singleton in its sample. CDR3 nucleotides: TGTGCCAGCAGTGAATCGAATAGCAATCAGCCCCAGCATTTT. Residues: CASSESNSNQPQHF. The chain uses TRBV2 and TRBJ1-5; no reliable D call. Trimming took 2 bases from V and 0 from J, leaving 5 bases between them. This CDR3 is 14 amino acids long. Germline V gene data show CDR1 as SNHLY and CDR2 as FYNNEI.

V usage is TRBV5-1 and J usage is TRBJ2-3; D is unclear. V lost 1 base to trimming and J lost 4 bases, with 13 bases between them. Germline V CDR1 and CDR2: SGHRS, YFSETQ. This CDR3 comprises 15 residues. The CDR3 protein is CASSLIERSADTQYF. CDR3 DNA sequence: TGCGCCAGCAGCTTGATTGAGAGGTCGGCAGATACGCAGTATTTT.

The chain joins TRBV15 to TRBJ1-1; 12 bases match TRBD1. The germline V gene has CDR1 LNHNV and CDR2 YYDKDF (reference sequence). Trimming at V came to 4 bases and at J to 2 bases, leaving 5 bases not matched to a gene. The CDR3 covers 16 residues. The CDR3 DNA sequence: TGTGCCACCAGCAACGGGACAGGGGGCCCCAACACTGAAGCTTTCTTT. This gives the protein CATSNGTGGPNTEAFF.

The chain joins TRBV5-8 to TRBJ1-5; maybe TRBD1 (6 bases). From germline, CDR1 is SGHTS and CDR2 YDEGEE. CDR3 length equals 15 residues. V lost 5 bases and J lost 2, with 14 bases in between. CDR3 bases: TGTGCCAGCAGTATAGGTGCAGGGGGCAATCAGCCCCAGCATTTT. Protein sequence: CASSIGAGGNQPQHF.

The chain couples TRBV28 to TRBJ1-1; D is uncertain. The V gene lost 8 bases and the J gene lost 0 bases, with 16 bases spanning the gap. The CDR3 length is 15 residues. CDR1 and CDR2 (germline): MDHEN, SYDVKM. CDR3 DNA sequence: TGTGCCAGCCTTAGCAACCCCAAGTTGAACACTGAAGCTTTCTTT. Residues: CASLSNPKLNTEAFF.

This chain uses TRBV6-6 with TRBJ2-7; the D gene could be TRBD1 or TRBD2 (7 bases each). The CDR3 consists of 15 residues. Between the trimmed V and J ends, which lost 0 bases and 6 bases, there was a span of 15 bases. Germline V gene lookup returns CDR1 MNHNY and CDR2 SVGAGI (reference sequence). The CDR3 is CASSYSAQGEGEQYF. CDR3 sequence (DNA): TGTGCCAGCAGTTACTCTGCTCAGGGGGAGGGCGAGCAGTACTTC.

V usage is TRBV6-6 and J usage is TRBJ2-4; 7 bases line up with TRBD2. Germline CDR1 and CDR2: MNHNY and SVGAGI (reference sequence). The trim removed 9 bases at V and 1 base at J, leaving 0 bases unmatched. This CDR3 is 12 amino acids long. CDR3 coding DNA: TGTGCCAGTAGCGGGGCCAAAAACATTCAGTACTTC. This codes for CASSGAKNIQYF.

The gene calls are TRBV6-1 and TRBJ2-5; D is uncertain. The CDR3 sequence is 19 residues long. Trimming removed 3 bases at V and 0 bases at J, with 23 bases between. Germline CDR1 and CDR2: MNHNS and SASEGT. The CDR3, as DNA: TGTGCCAGCAGTGACAACCTCCCGGGTTCGACGAGGTACCAAGAGACCCAGTACTTC. Its translation is CASSDNLPGSTRYQETQYF.

The chain has TRBV10-3 and TRBJ1-2; no clear D. CDR1 is ENHRY, CDR2 SYGVKD, per germline. This CDR3 has 15 amino acids. V was pared by 2 bases and J by 2 bases, with 12 bases between. The DNA of the CDR3 is TGTGCCATCAGTGAGCCCCGTAAACTAAACTATGGCTACACCTTC. Protein: CAISEPRKLNYGYTF.

The chain has TRBV7-2 and TRBJ2-1; D is uncertain. The length of the CDR3 is 11 residues. Germline loops: CDR1 SGHTA, CDR2 FQGNSA. The germline V and J ends were trimmed by 5 bases and 6 bases, with 5 bases remaining between them. The CDR3 here is CASSPINEQFF. CDR3 DNA: TGTGCCAGCAGCCCCATCAATGAGCAGTTCTTC. Looking up the rest from reference TRBV7-2 and TRBJ2-1 gives the full variable domain: GAGVSQSPSNKVTEKGKDVELRCDPISGHTALYWYRQSLGQGLEFLIYFQGNSAPDKSGLPSDRFSAERTGGSVSTLTIQRTQQEDSAVYLCASSPINEQFFGPGTRLTVL.

V is TRBV27 and J is TRBJ2-1; D is possibly TRBD2 (6 bases). V was shortened by 0 bases and J by 5 bases, with 14 bases between the two germline ends. The CDR3 is made up of 16 amino acids. CDR1 and CDR2 from the germline V gene are MNHEY and SMNVEV (reference sequence). DNA of the CDR3: TGTGCCAGCAGTTTATCCCGGGAGCGGCCGCACAATGAGCAGTTCTTC. It yields the protein CASSLSRERPHNEQFF.

This clone occurred once. J is TRBJ2-2 and V is TRBV5-1; D gene unclear. Germline-derived CDR1 and CDR2 are SGHRS and YFSETQ. The CDR3 has 16 residues. V shed 4 bases and J shed 1 base, with 14 bases lying between them. CDR3 bases: TGCGCCAGCAGCCCGGCGACCCCAGGGAACACCGGGGAGCTGTTTTTT. This gives the protein CASSPATPGNTGELFF.

The chain couples TRBV7-8 to TRBJ2-5; D not certain. V was cut by 8 bases and J by 5 bases, with 18 bases left in between. Germline lookup yields CDR1 SGHVS and CDR2 FQNEAQ. The CDR3 has 14 amino acids. DNA of the CDR3: TGTGCCAGCTCATCATCGGGCCTCGGGGAGACCCAGTACTTC. Translation: CASSSSGLGETQYF.

V is TRBV2 and J is TRBJ1-1; D call uncertain. The CDR3 has 13 residues. Germline V gene lookup returns CDR1 SNHLY and CDR2 FYNNEI. Trimming pared 2 bases from V and 4 bases from J, leaving 8 bases between. CDR3 in DNA: TGTGCCAGCAGTGAAACCCCCTTCACTGAAGCTTTCTTT. Translating gives CASSETPFTEAFF.

The genes are TRBV4-3 and TRBJ2-3; a possible D gene is TRBD2 (5 bases). In germline, CDR1 is LGHNA, CDR2 YSLEER. Trimming took 0 bases from V and 0 from J, leaving 10 bases between them. The CDR3 length is 16 residues. DNA for the CDR3: TGCGCCAGCAGCCAAGATCTAGCCTCTAGCACAGATACGCAGTATTTT. Its protein product is CASSQDLASSTDTQYF.

J is TRBJ1-6 and V is TRBV5-5; D gene ambiguous. This CDR3 region has 15 residues. CDR1 is SGHKS and CDR2 is YYEKEE in the germline V gene (reference sequence). Trimming left V 0 bases short and J 3 bases short, with 7 bases between. The CDR3 spells CASSLDQLYNSPLHF. The CDR3 region has the DNA TGTGCCAGCAGCTTGGATCAGCTCTATAATTCACCCCTCCACTTT.

J is TRBJ2-7 and V is TRBV5-6; 11 nucleotides align to TRBD2. This CDR3 has 16 amino acids. Looked up from germline, CDR1 is SGHDT and CDR2 is YYEEEE. Trimming removed 3 bases from V and 3 bases from J; junction bases left unmatched: 8. The CDR3 nucleotides read TGTGCCAGCAGCTCCTCCCGACTAGCGGGAAGCTACGAGCAGTACTTC. Its translation: CASSSSRLAGSYEQYF. Supplemented by reference TRBV5-6 and TRBJ2-7, the full variable domain reads DAGVTQSPTHLIKTRGQQVTLRCSPKSGHDTVSWYQQALGQGPQFIFQYYEEEERQRGNFPDRFSGHQFPNYSSELNVNALLLGDSALYLCASSSSRLAGSYEQYFGPGTRLTVT.

V gene TRBV28 combines with J gene TRBJ2-7; D perhaps matches TRBD2 (6 bases). There are 14 residues in the CDR3. Looked up from germline, CDR1 is MDHEN and CDR2 is SYDVKM. The V end was cut by 4 bases, the J end by 2 bases, with 12 bases between. The CDR3 here is CASSSQLATYEQYF. CDR3 in DNA: TGTGCCAGCAGTTCCCAACTAGCTACCTACGAGCAGTACTTC. Full variable domain (remainder filled in from reference TRBV28 and TRBJ2-7): DVKVTQSSRYLVKRTGEKVFLECVQDMDHENMFWYRQDPGLGLRLIYFSYDVKMKEKGDIPEGYSVSREKKERFSLILESASTNQTSMYLCASSSQLATYEQYFGPGTRLTVT.

The chain joins TRBV6-1 to TRBJ1-4; the D is unclear. V was cut by 0 bases and J by 4 bases, with 9 bases left in between. CDR3 length equals 15 residues. Germline CDR1 and CDR2: MNHNS and SASEGT. CDR3 nucleotides: TGTGCCAGCAGTGAAGCGTTCGCAGTTAATGAAAAACTGTTTTTT. Translation gives CASSEAFAVNEKLFF.

This chain uses TRBV7-2 with TRBJ2-7; weak D call: TRBD2 (5 bases). V was clipped by 5 bases and J by 0 bases, with 20 bases between them. Germline CDR1 reads SGHTA; CDR2 reads FQGNSA. This CDR3 is built from 17 residues. The CDR3 DNA reads as TGTGCCAGCAGCCGAAACATCGGACTGCTCAGCTCCTACGAGCAGTACTTC. It specifies CASSRNIGLLSSYEQYF.

The chain couples TRBV5-1 to TRBJ2-7; 7 bases fit TRBD2. Unmatched junction bases numbered 4, after V lost 4 bases and J lost 6 bases. Germline V lookup: CDR1 SGHRS, CDR2 YFSETQ. The CDR3 loop spans 12 amino acids. Here the CDR3 reads CASSTGGTEQYF. In nucleotides, the CDR3 is TGCGCCAGCAGCACCGGGGGGACCGAGCAGTACTTC. Together with reference TRBV5-1 and TRBJ2-7, the CDR3 gives the full variable domain: KAGVTQTPRYLIKTRGQQVTLSCSPISGHRSVSWYQQTPGQGLQFLFEYFSETQRNKGNFPGRFSGRQFSNSRSEMNVSTLELGDSALYLCASSTGGTEQYFGPGTRLTVT.

The V gene is TRBV15, the J gene TRBJ2-5, with D possibly called TRBD1 or TRBD2 (6 bases each). V shed 0 bases and J shed 4 bases, with 18 bases lying between them. The CDR3 spans 17 residues. Germline loops: CDR1 LNHNV, CDR2 YYDKDF (reference sequence). The CDR3 is CATSRDPLGGQVETQYF. The CDR3 nucleotides read TGTGCCACCAGCAGAGACCCTTTAGGGGGGCAGGTAGAGACCCAGTACTTC. Together with reference TRBV15 and TRBJ2-5, the CDR3 gives the full variable domain: DAMVIQNPRYQVTQFGKPVTLSCSQTLNHNVMYWYQQKSSQAPKLLFHYYDKDFNNEADTPDNFQSRRPNTSFCFLDIRSPGLGDTAMYLCATSRDPLGGQVETQYFGPGTRLLVL.